Following are 18 T cell receptor beta chains from one sample sequenced in a study of cytomegalovirus exposure and HLA in healthy donors. The PCR ran on 60 Vbeta and 13 Jbeta primers. Measured with immunoSEQ multiplex PCR; TCRdb has only the in-frame clones, and not every one. This table has under 150,000 clones, 67% appearing once. The sample taken for sequencing was PBMCs. The receptors were sampled from a man between 18 and 29 years old in good health and CMV-seropositive.

This clone was seen a few times. V gene TRBV4-2 combines with J gene TRBJ2-6, with 11 nucleotides matching TRBD1. J lost 0 bases, V lost 5 bases, and 9 bases had no gene match. The CDR3 contains 19 residues. Germline CDR1 and CDR2: LGHNA and YNFKEQ. In DNA, the CDR3 is TGTGCCAGCAGCACCGGACAGGGGGCACTCCTCTCTGGGGCCAACGTCCTGACTTTC. It is translated as CASSTGQGALLSGANVLTF.

The chain has TRBV6-5 and TRBJ2-1, with TRBD2 identical over 7 bases. Germline assignment: CDR1 MNHEY and CDR2 SVGAGI. This CDR3 has 13 residues. Trimming at V came to 6 bases and at J to 9 bases, leaving 8 bases not matched to a gene. The CDR3: CASRLGLVGEQFF. For the CDR3, the DNA is TGTGCCAGCAGACTCGGACTAGTTGGTGAGCAGTTCTTC.

The rearrangement joins TRBV30 to TRBJ1-1, with a weak D call TRBD1 (6 bases). Trimming removed 2 bases from V and 4 bases from J, with 11 bases in between. The CDR3 length is 13 residues. CDR1 is GTSNPN, CDR2 SVGIG, per germline (reference sequence). CDR3 region: CAWSRQALTEAFF. The CDR3 region has the DNA TGTGCCTGGAGTCGACAGGCTCTCACTGAAGCTTTCTTT.

This clone was detected only a few times. The chain employs TRBV5-4 and TRBJ2-1; D is ambiguous. V was clipped by 3 bases and J by 4 bases, with 5 bases between them. The CDR3 contains 12 residues. Germline CDR1 is SGHNT and CDR2 is YYREEE (reference sequence). The CDR3 DNA sequence: TGTGCCAGCAGCTCGAGGTACAATGAGCAGTTCTTC. This encodes CASSSRYNEQFF.

This sequence joins TRBV5-6 and TRBJ2-1; perhaps TRBD2 as D (5 bases). Looked up from germline, CDR1 is SGHDT and CDR2 is YYEEEE. The V gene lost 7 bases and the J gene lost 4 bases, with 18 bases spanning the gap. The CDR3 loop spans 15 amino acids. CDR3 nucleotide sequence: TGTGCCAGCGGGCAGTTCAGAGGGAAGTACAATGAGCAGTTCTTC. Protein: CASGQFRGKYNEQFF.

The genes are TRBV10-2 and TRBJ2-3, with 9 bases aligning to TRBD2. Looked up from germline, CDR1 is WSHSY and CDR2 is SAAADI. This CDR3 is 20 amino acids long. J lost 0 bases, V lost 3 bases, and 16 bases had no gene match. Here the CDR3 reads CASSEDPRTGTSFSTDTQYF. CDR3 nucleotides: TGCGCCAGCAGTGAAGACCCCAGAACCGGGACTAGCTTTAGCACAGATACGCAGTATTTT.

CDR3 DNA sequence: TGTGCCAGCGGTGGAGGCTACGAGCAGTACTTC. Residues: CASGGGYEQYF. V is TRBV28 and J is TRBJ2-7; D possibly corresponds to TRBD2 (5 bases). CDR3 length equals 11 residues. In germline, CDR1 is MDHEN, CDR2 SYDVKM. V was cut by 8 bases and J by 3 bases, with 8 bases left in between.

The V call is TRBV5-1, the J call TRBJ1-2, with TRBD1 identical over 9 bases. V shed 4 bases, J shed 6 bases, and the junction held 10 bases outside the gene matches. Germline CDR1 SGHRS, CDR2 YFSETQ. This CDR3 comprises 15 residues. The CDR3 nucleotides read TGCGCCAGCAGCCGGGACAGGGAGGTCGACAATGGCTACACCTTC. Translating it yields CASSRDREVDNGYTF.

The V call is TRBV28, the J call TRBJ2-7; possibly TRBD2 for D (5 bases). The CDR3 spans 14 residues. Trimming removed 6 bases at V and 0 bases at J, with 12 bases between. The germline V gene encodes CDR1 MDHEN and CDR2 SYDVKM. CDR3 residues: CASSPPRGSYEQYF. CDR3 nucleotide sequence: TGTGCCAGCAGCCCTCCCCGGGGCTCCTACGAGCAGTACTTC.

Here the CDR3 DNA reads TGTGCCAGCAGCGTACGGGCAGGGGGCTATAATGAGCAGTTCTTC. Its translation: CASSVRAGGYNEQFF. The chain employs TRBV9 and TRBJ2-1, with TRBD1 matching over 8 bases. Germline CDR1 reads SGDLS; CDR2 reads YYNGEE. Unmatched junction bases numbered 7, after V lost 1 base and J lost 7 bases. The CDR3 has 15 amino acids.

The rearrangement joins TRBV5-1 to TRBJ1-5, with 10 nucleotides matching TRBD1. J was trimmed by 9 bases and V by 4 bases; bases with no gene match: 10. Germline V gene lookup returns CDR1 SGHRS and CDR2 YFSETQ. The CDR3 runs to 15 residues. The CDR3 nucleotides are TGCGCCAGCAGCATCTGGACAGGGGGGATAGGGCCCCAGCATTTT. It specifies CASSIWTGGIGPQHF.

The chain links TRBV19 to TRBJ1-1, with D maybe TRBD1 (5 bases). The CDR3 length is 14 residues. The V gene lost 1 base and the J gene lost 11 bases, with 17 bases spanning the gap. Germline CDR1 and CDR2: LNHDA and SQIVND (reference sequence). The DNA for the CDR3 is TGTGCCAGTAGTATAGGACAGCTCAGACCCAAGGCTTTCTTT. Residues: CASSIGQLRPKAFF.

This clone turned up a few times. The gene calls are TRBV19 and TRBJ1-3; TRBD1 agrees at 11 bases. CDR1 is LNHDA, CDR2 SQIVND, per germline (reference sequence). Losses at the gene ends were 5 bases for V and 7 bases for J; bases not matched to a gene: 4. The CDR3 has 14 amino acids. The CDR3 loop is CASSVRDRGNTIYF. The CDR3 DNA reads TGTGCCAGTAGTGTCCGGGACAGGGGGAACACCATATATTTT.

A word on this clone: An end of the junction does not agree with germline; a read error may underlie this. This chain links TRBV7-9 with TRBJ1-4; TRBD1 aligns across 7 bases. There are 14 residues in the CDR3. In germline, CDR1 is SEHNR, CDR2 FQNEAQ (reference sequence). The CDR3 bases are TGTTCCAGCAGCTTATCGGCAGGGGGTGAAAAACTGTTTTTT. Amino acids: CSSSLSAGGEKLFF.

V and J are TRBV28 and TRBJ1-2; a possible D gene is TRBD1 (6 bases). CDR1 MDHEN and CDR2 SYDVKM come from the germline V gene. The CDR3 spans 13 residues. V lost 11 bases and J 7 bases, leaving 20 bases between the germline ends. CDR3 in amino acids: CAAGPGGACGYTF. DNA for the CDR3: TGTGCCGCGGGGCCGGGGGGCGCGTGTGGCTACACCTTC.

V usage is TRBV4-1 and J usage is TRBJ1-2, with D unresolved. The CDR3 is 15 residues long. The V end was cut by 0 bases, the J end by 4 bases, with 12 bases between. CDR1 is MGHRA, CDR2 YSYEKL, per germline. CDR3 in DNA: TGCGCCAGCAGCCAAGATACCGGGGTCCTCTATGGCTACACCTTC. Its protein is CASSQDTGVLYGYTF.

This clone has a handful of counts. DNA of the CDR3: TGCGCCAGCAGCCGGGCGCAGGGGCCATCGACACCCCTCCACTTT. Protein: CASSRAQGPSTPLHF. This sequence joins TRBV5-1 and TRBJ1-6; weak D call: TRBD1 (6 bases). The CDR3 runs to 15 residues. Germline V gene data show CDR1 as SGHRS and CDR2 as YFSETQ. V was shortened by 4 bases and J by 11 bases, with 19 bases between the two germline ends.

This clone was observed a single time. The V call is TRBV2, the J call TRBJ1-6; tentative D call: TRBD1 (5 bases). V gave up 9 bases and J gave up 0 bases, with 15 bases separating them. Per the germline V gene, CDR1 is SNHLY and CDR2 is FYNNEI. The CDR3 spans 16 residues. The CDR3, as DNA: TGTGCCAGTACACCGCGACAGTACTCCTATAATTCACCCCTCCACTTT. As protein: CASTPRQYSYNSPLHF.